A single sample is the source of the 17 T cell receptor beta chains below, sequenced in a study of Graves' ophthalmopathy and Graves' hyperthyroidism. RNA transcripts were the template, and TCR beta CDR3 regions were amplified from them. HTBI primers were used in a first-round RT-PCR, which preceded a second-round multiplex PCR. TCRdb itself ran the multiplex PCR reads through MiXCR, one entry per CDR3 protein. The table includes about 700,000 distinct CDR3 sequences, over 40% detected once. The material sequenced was peripheral blood. The receptors were sampled from an adult man with Graves' ophthalmopathy.

In its sample, this clonotype was seen a few times. The chain joins TRBV10-3 to TRBJ1-6; no clear D gene. Germline CDR1 reads ENHRY; CDR2 reads SYGVKD. This CDR3 has 13 amino acids. Trimming shortened V by 10 bases and J by 8 bases, and 15 bases separated the two germline ends. The chain's CDR3 is CASSYVVDSPLHF. DNA of the CDR3: TGTGCCAGCAGCTATGTTGTGGATTCACCCCTCCACTTT.

This clonotype has at least ten counts. V gene TRBV24-1 combines with J gene TRBJ1-2, with 10 bases identical to TRBD1. This CDR3 is built from 13 residues. Germline assignment: CDR1 KGHDR and CDR2 SFDVKD. Trimming at V came to 11 bases and at J to 2 bases, leaving 4 bases not matched to a gene. The CDR3 region is CAISDRGNYGYTF. Here the CDR3 DNA reads TGTGCCATCTCGGACAGGGGGAACTATGGCTACACCTTC.

The chain joins TRBV20-1 to TRBJ2-7; 11 positions agree with TRBD2. The CDR3 spans 14 residues. Germline V gene data show CDR1 as DFQATT and CDR2 as SNEGSKA (reference sequence). J was trimmed by 4 bases and V by 2 bases; bases with no gene match: 4. Here the CDR3 reads CSARIAGGPYEQYF. The CDR3 DNA sequence: TGCAGTGCTAGAATAGCGGGAGGGCCATACGAGCAGTACTTC.

This clonotype was detected ten times or more. The V gene is TRBV2, the J gene TRBJ1-2; 10 bases fit TRBD1. The CDR3 runs 14 residues. Trimming removed 5 bases from V and 8 bases from J; junction bases left unmatched: 8. The V gene's germline CDR1 is SNHLY and CDR2 FYNNEI. The DNA of the CDR3 is TGTGCCAGCAGTCAAGACAGGGGGCTCCGAGGCTACACCTTC. This sequence encodes CASSQDRGLRGYTF.

This clonotype was found many times. The chain links TRBV7-9 to TRBJ1-1; maybe TRBD1 (5 bases). Trimming stripped 8 bases from V and 6 bases from J, with 16 bases between. CDR3 length: 13 residues. Germline values: CDR1 SEHNR, CDR2 FQNEAQ (reference sequence). CDR3 DNA sequence: TGTGCCAGCTCCTACCCTTGGGGGGCTGAAGCTTTCTTT. This gives the protein CASSYPWGAEAFF.

About this clonotype: Since a much larger clone is just one base distant, this may be a read error. The chain employs TRBV7-8 and TRBJ1-5, with 7 bases identical to TRBD1. CDR3 length equals 17 residues. CDR1 and CDR2 (germline): SGHVS, FQNEAQ. The CDR3 protein is CAGSLDRVRNSNQPQHF. CDR3 in DNA: TGTGCCGGCAGCTTAGACAGGGTCAGGAATAGCAATCAGCCCCAGCATTTT.

Many counts were recorded for this clonotype. The V call is TRBV20-1, the J call TRBJ1-2; D uncertain. CDR1 and CDR2 from the germline V gene are DFQATT and SNEGSKA (reference sequence). The CDR3 is 13 amino acids. V was trimmed by 1 base and J by 1 base, leaving 7 bases between them. The CDR3 region has the DNA TGCAGTGCTAGAGTCAGCGTTAACTATGGCTACACCTTC. Translation: CSARVSVNYGYTF.

V gene TRBV6-1 combines with J gene TRBJ2-5, with no clear D. The germline V gene encodes CDR1 MNHNS and CDR2 SASEGT. This CDR3 spans 13 amino acids. V dropped 7 bases and J dropped 7 bases, with 16 bases sitting between them. The DNA for the CDR3 is TGTGCCAGCAAACAGACGTATTTAGGGACCCAGTACTTC. This sequence encodes CASKQTYLGTQYF.

The rearrangement joins TRBV2 to TRBJ2-5, with 9 bases matching TRBD1. This CDR3 is built from 15 residues. Germline trimming cut 5 bases from V and 5 bases from J; bases unmatched to any gene: 9. Germline lookup yields CDR1 SNHLY and CDR2 FYNNEI. CDR3 region: CASSQRTGGGETQYF. The CDR3 coding sequence is TGTGCCAGCAGTCAGCGAACAGGGGGCGGGGAGACCCAGTACTTC.

Only one count was recorded for this clonotype. V is TRBV29-1 and J is TRBJ1-2; D call uncertain. This CDR3 has 12 residues. V was pared by 7 bases and J by 3 bases, with 12 bases between. Germline CDR1 is SQVTM and CDR2 is ANQGSEA. The CDR3: CSAADGYYGYTF. CDR3 in DNA: TGCAGCGCTGCCGACGGATACTATGGCTACACCTTC.

This clonotype was observed at least ten times. The rearrangement links TRBV6-5 to TRBJ1-1; no definite D call. Germline-derived CDR1 and CDR2 are MNHEY and SVGAGI. The CDR3 is made up of 11 amino acids. With 2 bases removed from V and 5 bases from J, the gap between germline ends came to 3 bases. Written as DNA, the CDR3 is TGTGCCAGCAGTTACGGGACTGAAGCTTTCTTT. Translation gives CASSYGTEAFF.

In this sample, this clonotype turned up many times. The J gene is TRBJ1-1, the V gene TRBV9, with D unresolved. Germline lookup yields CDR1 SGDLS and CDR2 YYNGEE. The CDR3 covers 16 residues. Trimming pared 3 bases from V and 5 bases from J, leaving 20 bases between. The CDR3 nucleotides read TGTGCCAGCAGCGGAAATCTTGGGCTGCGGGGTACTGAAGCTTTCTTT. Its translation is CASSGNLGLRGTEAFF.

The V call is TRBV6-6, the J call TRBJ2-2; no reliable D call. This CDR3 is 13 amino acids long. Germline V lookup: CDR1 MNHNY, CDR2 SVGAGI (reference sequence). V shed 7 bases and J shed 6 bases, with 12 bases lying between them. In nucleotides, the CDR3 is TGTGCCAGCAAGAATAGCTCTCCCGGGGAGCTGTTTTTT. Its protein is CASKNSSPGELFF.

This clonotype was counted at least ten times. The gene calls are TRBV12-3 or TRBV12-4 and TRBJ2-7; D ambiguous. Deletions cut 4 bases from V and 5 bases from J, with 6 bases between. This CDR3 contains 11 residues. CDR3 nucleotide sequence: TGTGCCAGCAGTTCGAGGAACGAGCAGTACTTC. Its translation: CASSSRNEQYF.

A remark on this clonotype: This may arise from a read error, as a much more abundant clone is one base away. V is TRBV9 and J is TRBJ2-2; a weak D match, TRBD2 (5 bases). The CDR3 loop spans 16 amino acids. V was clipped by 3 bases and J by 2 bases, with 14 bases between them. Germline CDR1 and CDR2: SGDLS and YYNGEE. This chain's CDR3 is CASSGGQTLNTGELFF. CDR3 sequence (DNA): TGTGCCAGCAGCGGAGGGCAGACCTTAAACACCGGGGAGCTGTTTTTT.

Only a few counts were recorded for this clonotype. The chain links TRBV25-1 to TRBJ2-1; the D is unclear. The V end was cut by 4 bases, the J end by 7 bases, with 5 bases between. This CDR3 comprises 11 residues. Germline CDR1 MGHDK, CDR2 SYGVNS. The CDR3 loop reads CASSVWNEQFF. The CDR3, as DNA: TGTGCCAGCAGTGTGTGGAATGAGCAGTTCTTC.

This clonotype has more than one count but fewer than ten. This chain uses TRBV9 with TRBJ1-2, with D maybe TRBD1 (5 bases). The V and J ends lost 0 bases and 4 bases respectively, with 10 bases between them. CDR1 and CDR2 (germline): SGDLS, YYNGEE. The CDR3 sequence is 14 residues long. The CDR3 DNA sequence: TGTGCCAGCAGCGTAGACAGGTCTAGCTATGGCTACACCTTC. It codes for CASSVDRSSYGYTF.